This TCR beta chain was found in a study of blood T cell repertoires in COVID-19. This CDR3 contains 13 residues. Germline assignment: CDR1 SGHTA and CDR2 FQGNSA. Trimming stripped 5 bases from V and 0 bases from J, with 6 bases between. The assay was immunoSEQ multiplex PCR, and TCRdb's table has in-frame clones only and misses some. The sample includes 200,000 to 250,000 clones, about 90% of them seen just once. This receptor was identified in a woman aged 45 to 65 with acute COVID-19. This rearrangement joins TRBV7-2 to TRBJ2-3; D ambiguous. Sequencing input: PBMCs or T cells enriched from blood (not recorded which). CDR3 in DNA: TGTGCCAGCAGCCCCCAGAGCACAGATACGCAGTATTTT. This codes for CASSPQSTDTQYF.